A single sample is the source of the 32 T cell receptor beta chains below, sequenced in a study of cytomegalovirus exposure and HLA in healthy donors. 60 Vbeta and 13 Jbeta primers were used in PCR. Using immunoSEQ multiplex PCR, the repertoire was profiled, and TCRdb retains in-frame clones only, with some absent. The data show approximately 210,000 clones, more than 70% seen once. The sample taken for sequencing was PBMCs. Source of these receptors: a middle-aged woman in good health and CMV-seronegative.

The genes are TRBV4-3 and TRBJ1-2, with TRBD1 identical over 10 bases. J was trimmed by 1 base and V by 6 bases; bases with no gene match: 5. CDR3 size: 15 residues. CDR1 is LGHNA and CDR2 is YSLEER in the germline V gene. CDR3 DNA sequence: TGCGCCAGCAGTCCGGGACAGGGGATTAACTATGGCTACACCTTC. Translation gives CASSPGQGINYGYTF.

CDR3 sequence reads: CATRRGGAETQYF. CDR3 sequence (DNA): TGTGCCACTAGACGGGGGGGGGCAGAGACCCAGTACTTC. The rearrangement uses TRBV19 and TRBJ2-5; 8 positions agree with TRBD2. The CDR3 totals 13 residues. Germline V lookup: CDR1 LNHDA, CDR2 SQIVND (reference sequence). The ends lost 10 bases at V and 4 bases at J; junction bases unmatched: 8. Full variable domain (missing parts from reference TRBV19 and TRBJ2-5): DGGITQSPKYLFRKEGQNVTLSCEQNLNHDAMYWYRQDPGQGLRLIYYSQIVNDFQKGDIAEGYSVSREKKESFPLTVTSAQKNPTAFYLCATRRGGAETQYFGPGTRLLVL.

J is TRBJ1-2 and V is TRBV2, with D tentatively TRBD1 (6 bases). CDR3 length: 13 residues. The ends were cut back, 3 bases at V and 6 bases at J, with 11 bases in the middle. The germline V gene has CDR1 SNHLY and CDR2 FYNNEI. This CDR3 is CASSEETGHGYTF. In nucleotides, the CDR3 is TGTGCCAGCAGTGAGGAGACAGGCCATGGCTACACCTTC.

This chain uses TRBV21-1 with TRBJ2-7; the table names TRBD1, a call not compared with the DNA. TRBV21-1 is listed as a pseudogene. This CDR3 is 16 amino acids long. The CDR3 sequence is CETGGTPNPFLYEQYF. CDR3 nucleotide sequence: TGTGAGACAGGGGGCACACCAAACCCCTTTCTCTACGAGCAGTACTTC.

This clone came up a few times. The chain has TRBV19 and TRBJ2-3; D possibly corresponds to TRBD2 (7 bases). Germline loops: CDR1 LNHDA, CDR2 SQIVND (reference sequence). Trimming shortened V by 5 bases and J by 1 base, and 13 bases separated the two germline ends. CDR3 length: 15 residues. CDR3 loop: CASSGGGGGTDTQYF. DNA for the CDR3: TGTGCCAGTAGTGGGGGCGGGGGAGGCACAGATACGCAGTATTTT.

This rearrangement joins TRBV9 to TRBJ2-7, with D maybe TRBD2 (7 bases). The CDR3 has 14 residues. Germline V CDR1 and CDR2: SGDLS, YYNGEE. V dropped 0 bases and J dropped 6 bases, with 13 bases sitting between them. The CDR3 spells CASSVEGEGSEQYF. In nucleotides, the CDR3 is TGTGCCAGCAGCGTAGAGGGGGAGGGTTCCGAGCAGTACTTC.

V gene TRBV7-8 combines with J gene TRBJ1-1; the D gene is possibly TRBD1 (5 bases). The ends were cut back, 0 bases at V and 8 bases at J, with 10 bases in the middle. Germline loops: CDR1 SGHVS, CDR2 FQNEAQ. This CDR3 comprises 13 residues. The CDR3: CASSLAGGAEAFF. The CDR3, as DNA: TGTGCCAGCAGCTTAGCGGGAGGGGCCGAAGCTTTCTTT.

Comments on this clone: A junction end diverges from the germline sequence, so it may reflect a read error. The CDR3 DNA reads as TGTGCCAGCAACTTAGCGGCAGGGGCTGGAAACACCATATATTTT. Protein product: CASNLAAGAGNTIYF. This rearrangement joins TRBV7-2 to TRBJ1-3, with D maybe TRBD1 (6 bases). The CDR3 length is 15 residues. Per germline, CDR1 SGHTA and CDR2 FQGNSA.

The rearrangement joins TRBV5-4 to TRBJ2-3, with D unclear. V shed 0 bases and J shed 1 base, with 3 bases lying between them. The CDR3 is 13 amino acids. Germline V gene data show CDR1 as SGHNT and CDR2 as YYREEE (reference sequence). CDR3 in DNA: TGTGCCAGCAGCTTGGTCGGCACAGATACGCAGTATTTT. Translated, it gives CASSLVGTDTQYF.

The rearrangement joins TRBV11-3 to TRBJ1-2; TRBD1 matches at 10 bases. J lost 6 bases, V lost 3 bases, and 7 bases had no gene match. The CDR3 totals 15 residues. Germline CDR1 is SGHNT and CDR2 is YENEEA. The CDR3 sequence: CASSFRDRGGNGYTF. The CDR3 nucleotides read TGTGCCAGCAGCTTCCGGGACAGGGGAGGAAATGGCTACACCTTC.

The gene calls are TRBV19 and TRBJ1-4; D is unclear. Germline values: CDR1 LNHDA, CDR2 SQIVND (reference sequence). Trimming stripped 5 bases from V and 0 bases from J, with 13 bases between. This CDR3 comprises 16 residues. CDR3 nucleotide sequence: TGTGCCAGTAGTCCTCGAATCGGGGCAACTAATGAAAAACTGTTTTTT. Residues: CASSPRIGATNEKLFF.

The J gene is TRBJ2-5, the V gene TRBV29-1; tentative D call: TRBD1 (5 bases). This CDR3 is 11 amino acids long. Trimming pared 8 bases from V and 4 bases from J, leaving 11 bases between. The germline CDR1 and CDR2 sequences are SQVTM and ANQGSEA. This chain's CDR3 is CSYQGGETQYF. The CDR3 nucleotides are TGCAGCTACCAGGGTGGAGAGACCCAGTACTTC.

This clone showed up just once. This rearrangement joins TRBV6-6 to TRBJ1-6, with D possibly matching TRBD1 (5 bases). V shed 6 bases and J shed 9 bases, with 15 bases lying between them. Germline V gene lookup returns CDR1 MNHNY and CDR2 SVGAGI (reference sequence). CDR3 length equals 14 residues. The CDR3 reads CASRDGSGGSPLHF. As DNA, the CDR3 is TGTGCCAGCAGGGACGGTTCGGGGGGTTCACCCCTCCACTTT.

The V gene is TRBV5-4, the J gene TRBJ2-3; D is unclear. The V and J ends lost 7 bases and 2 bases respectively, with 17 bases between them. Germline CDR1 and CDR2: SGHNT and YYREEE (reference sequence). This CDR3 has 15 amino acids. The CDR3 reads CASGRGNPDTDTQYF. CDR3 coding DNA: TGTGCCAGCGGCAGAGGTAACCCCGACACAGATACGCAGTATTTT. The full variable domain, completed using reference TRBV5-4 and TRBJ2-3, is ETGVTQSPTHLIKTRGQQVTLRCSSQSGHNTVSWYQQALGQGPQFIFQYYREEENGRGNFPPRFSGLQFPNYSSELNVNALELDDSALYLCASGRGNPDTDTQYFGPGTRLTVL.

The chain couples TRBV28 to TRBJ1-1; possibly TRBD1 for D (5 bases). This CDR3 has 15 residues. The germline V gene encodes CDR1 MDHEN and CDR2 SYDVKM. V was pared by 2 bases and J by 1 base, with 11 bases between. The CDR3 protein is CASSLPRTGNTEAFF. In DNA form, the CDR3 reads TGTGCCAGCAGTTTACCCCGCACAGGGAACACTGAAGCTTTCTTT.

The J gene is TRBJ2-3, the V gene TRBV4-3; 7 bases agree with TRBD1. Germline V CDR1 and CDR2: LGHNA, YSLEER. Unmatched junction bases numbered 7, after V lost 0 bases and J lost 4 bases. The length of the CDR3 is 16 residues. CDR3 region: CASSQDRTGNPDTQYF. CDR3 nucleotides: TGCGCCAGCAGCCAAGATAGGACAGGTAACCCAGATACGCAGTATTTT.

CDR3: CSARPEETQYF. In DNA form, the CDR3 reads TGCAGTGCTAGACCCGAAGAGACCCAGTACTTC. The chain joins TRBV20-1 to TRBJ2-5; D unclear. Germline assignment: CDR1 DFQATT and CDR2 SNEGSKA (reference sequence). V lost 2 bases, J lost 3 bases, and 4 bases lay in between. This CDR3 spans 11 amino acids.

The chain is built from TRBV7-2 and TRBJ2-5; 15 nucleotides agree with TRBD2. Germline V CDR1 and CDR2: SGHTA, FQGNSA. The J segment lost 6 bases and the V segment lost 3 bases, leaving 8 bases of the junction unmatched. This CDR3 contains 17 residues. The CDR3 sequence: CASSFPGLAGGWKTQYF. The CDR3 DNA reads as TGTGCCAGCAGCTTTCCGGGACTAGCGGGAGGCTGGAAGACCCAGTACTTC.

This chain links TRBV5-4 with TRBJ2-1, with 8 positions matching TRBD2. CDR1 and CDR2 from the germline V gene are SGHNT and YYREEE (reference sequence). The V gene end was trimmed by 1 base and the J gene end by 4 bases; junction bases not matched to a gene: 4. The CDR3 runs 15 residues. Here the CDR3 DNA reads TGTGCCAGCAGCTTGCCACTAGCGGAGTACAATGAGCAGTTCTTC. Protein sequence: CASSLPLAEYNEQFF.

The V call is TRBV5-6, the J call TRBJ2-7, with 8 bases that match TRBD2. CDR1 and CDR2 from the germline V gene are SGHDT and YYEEEE. The V segment lost 4 bases and the J segment 0 bases; nucleotides outside the gene matches: 9. The CDR3 is 16 residues long. CDR3 in amino acids: CASSRLGLASSYEQYF. DNA for the CDR3: TGTGCCAGCAGCCGACTCGGACTAGCCAGCTCCTACGAGCAGTACTTC. The whole variable domain, filled in from reference TRBV5-6 and TRBJ2-7, reads DAGVTQSPTHLIKTRGQQVTLRCSPKSGHDTVSWYQQALGQGPQFIFQYYEEEERQRGNFPDRFSGHQFPNYSSELNVNALLLGDSALYLCASSRLGLASSYEQYFGPGTRLTVT.

The chain has TRBV5-6 and TRBJ1-4; perhaps TRBD1 as D (6 bases). The V end lost 0 bases, the J end lost 2 bases, and 14 bases lay between the germline ends. The CDR3 is made up of 17 amino acids. Germline CDR1 reads SGHDT; CDR2 reads YYEEEE. CDR3: CASSLASFRGTNEKLFF. The CDR3 DNA reads TGTGCCAGCAGCTTGGCGAGCTTTAGGGGGACTAATGAAAAACTGTTTTTT.

The gene calls are TRBV7-2 and TRBJ1-4, with TRBD1 matching over 9 bases. The ends lost 1 base at V and 7 bases at J; junction bases unmatched: 10. Per germline, CDR1 SGHTA and CDR2 FQGNSA. The CDR3 loop spans 17 amino acids. The CDR3 sequence: CASSLGSPGQGGEKLFF. In nucleotides, the CDR3 is TGTGCCAGCAGCTTAGGAAGTCCGGGACAGGGAGGTGAAAAACTGTTTTTT.

The J gene is TRBJ2-1, the V gene TRBV6-5, with TRBD2 matching 11 bases. V lost 6 bases and J lost 8; bases outside the gene matches: 9. Germline V gives CDR1 MNHEY, CDR2 SVGAGI. This CDR3 has 15 residues. The CDR3 region has the DNA TGTGCCAGCAGGGTAGCGGGAGGGCCCGGCGATGAGCAGTTCTTC. As protein: CASRVAGGPGDEQFF.

V is TRBV7-2 and J is TRBJ1-2; the D is unclear. The V end lost 10 bases, the J end lost 3 bases, and 12 bases lay between the germline ends. Germline V CDR1 and CDR2: SGHTA, FQGNSA. This CDR3 region has 12 residues. The CDR3 reads CATALGDYGYTF. Here the CDR3 DNA reads TGTGCCACCGCGCTCGGGGACTATGGCTACACCTTC. The variable domain in full, completed from reference TRBV7-2 and TRBJ1-2, reads GAGVSQSPSNKVTEKGKDVELRCDPISGHTALYWYRQSLGQGLEFLIYFQGNSAPDKSGLPSDRFSAERTGGSVSTLTIQRTQQEDSAVYLCATALGDYGYTFGSGTRLTVV.

The chain carries TRBV7-2 and TRBJ2-3; possible D gene TRBD1, 6 bases. The germline V gene encodes CDR1 SGHTA and CDR2 FQGNSA. The CDR3 contains 16 residues. Trimming cost V 0 bases and J 1 base, with 11 bases left between them. In nucleotides, the CDR3 is TGTGCCAGCAGCTTAGCCAGGGGTGGAGGCACAGATACGCAGTATTTT. Encoded protein: CASSLARGGGTDTQYF.

The V gene is TRBV6-1, the J gene TRBJ2-3, with D perhaps matching TRBD1 (6 bases). Germline CDR1 is MNHNS and CDR2 is SASEGT. The CDR3 contains 15 residues. Trimming stripped 3 bases from V and 1 base from J, with 11 bases between. The CDR3 DNA is TGTGCCAGCAGTGAGCAGGGGATCCGCACAGATACGCAGTATTTT. Its protein is CASSEQGIRTDTQYF.

This chain links TRBV7-9 with TRBJ1-1; D might be TRBD1 (5 bases). Germline lookup yields CDR1 SEHNR and CDR2 FQNEAQ (reference sequence). The V gene lost 6 bases and the J gene lost 6 bases, with 14 bases spanning the gap. CDR3 length: 13 amino acids. The CDR3 sequence is CASSRSQGSEAFF. The DNA for the CDR3 is TGTGCCAGCAGTAGATCTCAGGGTTCTGAAGCTTTCTTT. The entire variable domain, with the rest obtained from reference TRBV7-9 and TRBJ1-1, is as follows: DTGVSQNPRHKITKRGQNVTFRCDPISEHNRLYWYRQTLGQGPEFLTYFQNEAQLEKSRLLSDRFSAERPKGSFSTLEIQRTEQGDSAMYLCASSRSQGSEAFFGQGTRLTVV.

The chain carries TRBV18 and TRBJ2-7; 9 bases agree with TRBD2. CDR1 is KGHSH and CDR2 is LQKENI in the germline V gene. The length of the CDR3 is 13 residues. V gave up 3 bases and J gave up 3 bases; unmatched junction bases: 0. This CDR3 is CASSPTSGYEQYF. In DNA form, the CDR3 reads TGTGCCAGCTCACCGACTAGCGGCTACGAGCAGTACTTC.

With regard to this clone: An end of the junction differs from the germline gene, which may be a read error. The V and J genes are TRBV7-9 and TRBJ1-5; 8 bases match TRBD1. Germline V lookup: CDR1 SEHNR, CDR2 FQNEAQ (reference sequence). This CDR3 region has 15 residues. The DNA for the CDR3 is TGTTCCAGCAGCCTCTCGACAGGGGCATATCAGCCCCAGCATTTT. Translation gives CSSSLSTGAYQPQHF.

This clone was seen only a few times. This chain uses TRBV5-4 with TRBJ1-2; D gene unclear. This CDR3 has 14 residues. The V end was cut by 4 bases, the J end by 8 bases, with 18 bases between. Germline lookup yields CDR1 SGHNT and CDR2 YYREEE (reference sequence). The CDR3 DNA reads TGTGCCAGCAGCCTTCCTCAGTTCGGGGTCGGCTACACCTTC. Its protein product is CASSLPQFGVGYTF.

V usage is TRBV14 and J usage is TRBJ2-5, with unresolved D. Germline values: CDR1 SGHDN, CDR2 FVKESK. There are 13 residues in the CDR3. Deletions cut 4 bases from V and 5 bases from J, with 11 bases between. The CDR3 spells CASSPLPGETQYF. Written as DNA, the CDR3 is TGTGCCAGCAGCCCCCTGCCCGGGGAGACCCAGTACTTC.

The chain couples TRBV5-1 to TRBJ1-1, with D possibly being TRBD1 (6 bases). V lost 4 bases, J lost 1 base, and 20 bases lay in between. Germline V gene data show CDR1 as SGHRS and CDR2 as YFSETQ. This CDR3 has 17 amino acids. CDR3: CASSPGRGAGTNTEAFF. CDR3 bases: TGCGCCAGCAGCCCTGGGAGGGGGGCAGGAACGAACACTGAAGCTTTCTTT. The full variable domain, completed using reference TRBV5-1 and TRBJ1-1, is KAGVTQTPRYLIKTRGQQVTLSCSPISGHRSVSWYQQTPGQGLQFLFEYFSETQRNKGNFPGRFSGRQFSNSRSEMNVSTLELGDSALYLCASSPGRGAGTNTEAFFGQGTRLTVV.